A selection of T cell receptor beta chains follows, all from one sample in a study of blood T cells in healthy people across ages. MiXCR was run by TCRdb on the 5' RACE reads, yielding one entry per CDR3 protein. The data contain hundreds of thousands of distinct CDR3 sequences, roughly 49% of them singletons. Sequenced input: blood. These receptors all come from a woman aged 55-70 years in good health. Both conserved end residues are part of each CDR3. D genes are given only for firm matches. The size of a clone is reported for some rows only, either as once, few or many, or as a class for expanded clones.

v_call	d_call	clone_size	j_call	cdr3_aa	cdr3_nt
TRBV10-3	TRBD1	-	TRBJ2-7	CAIRDRVWGEQYF	TGTGCCATCAGGGACAGGGTATGGGGCGAGCAGTACTTC
TRBV18	TRBD2	-	TRBJ2-5	CANSPNSGSTYEQYF	TGTGCCAACTCACCGAATAGCGGGAGTACCTATGAGCAGTACTTC
TRBV27	-	-	TRBJ1-1	CASGREMNTEAFF	TGTGCCAGCGGCAGGGAAATGAACACTGAAGCTTTCTTT
TRBV6-5	-	many	TRBJ2-1	CASSYSVFRDEQFF	TGTGCCAGCAGTTACTCGGTGTTCAGAGATGAGCAGTTCTTC
TRBV4-3	TRBD2	few	TRBJ2-1	CASSQDTAGGPTNEQFF	TGCGCCAGCAGCCAAGATACAGCGGGAGGGCCGACGAATGAGCAGTTCTTC
TRBV12-3/TRBV12-4	-	-	TRBJ2-7	CASSRAEPRSHEQYF	TGTGCCAGCAGTAGAGCCGAGCCCAGAAGCCACGAGCAGTACTTC
TRBV20-1	TRBD1	-	TRBJ2-5	CSAADRVETQYF	TGCAGTGCTGCAGACAGGGTTGAGACCCAGTACTTC
TRBV7-9	-	once	TRBJ2-1	CASSTRETYNEQFF	TGTGCCAGCAGCACAAGAGAAACCTACAATGAGCAGTTCTTC
TRBV6-2/TRBV6-3	-	-	TRBJ2-1	CASSLVFVGRSYNEQFF	TGTGCCAGCAGTTTGGTCTTTGTGGGACGCTCCTACAATGAGCAGTTCTTC
TRBV7-2	-	many	TRBJ2-1	CASKLHLSYNEQFF	TGTGCCAGCAAATTACACCTATCCTACAATGAGCAGTTCTTC
TRBV24-1	-	-	TRBJ2-1	CATKGADEGHEQFF	TGTGCCACCAAGGGAGCGGACGAGGGGCATGAGCAGTTCTTC
TRBV28	TRBD2	-	TRBJ2-1	CASTKTSGSYNEQFF	TGTGCCAGCACCAAGACTAGCGGCTCCTACAATGAGCAGTTCTTC
TRBV7-9	TRBD1	-	TRBJ2-7	CASSRDRGRNEQYF	TGTGCCAGCAGCCGGGACAGGGGGCGAAATGAGCAGTACTTC
TRBV6-1	TRBD2	-	TRBJ2-5	CASSPGGLAGQTQYF	TGTGCCAGCAGTCCGGGGGGCTTAGCGGGACAGACCCAGTACTTC
TRBV21-1	-	many	TRBJ2-4	CARPLISHILKQYF	TGTGCCAGACCCCTGATTTCCCACATACTCAAGCAGTACTTC
TRBV6-4	-	-	TRBJ2-1	CASSEMHSYNEQFF	TGTGCCAGCAGTGAGATGCACTCCTACAATGAGCAGTTCTTC
TRBV20-1	TRBD2	-	TRBJ2-7	CSAPGERESYEQYF	TGCAGTGCTCCCGGAGAGCGGGAGAGCTACGAGCAGTACTTT
TRBV9	TRBD1	-	TRBJ2-7	CASSDGRDRVYEQYF	TGTGCCAGCAGCGATGGGAGGGACAGGGTCTACGAGCAGTACTTC
TRBV6-1	TRBD2	-	TRBJ2-4	CASERGSSANIQYF	TGTGCCAGCGAGCGGGGGAGTAGCGCGAACATTCAGTACTTC
TRBV6-2/TRBV6-3	-	once	TRBJ1-5	CASSKRSGTNSNQPQHF	TGTGCCAGCAGTAAGCGATCTGGGACAAATAGCAATCAGCCCCAGCATTTT
TRBV28	TRBD1	-	TRBJ2-7	CASSITGTGSYEQYF	TGTGCCAGCAGCATTACCGGGACAGGTTCCTACGAGCAGTACTTC
TRBV5-1	TRBD2	-	TRBJ2-1	CASSLAGGNEQFF	TGCGCCAGCAGCTTGGCCGGGGGGAATGAGCAGTTCTTC
TRBV7-9	-	once	TRBJ1-2	CASSLEGGHYGYTF	TGTGCCAGCAGCTTAGAAGGAGGGCACTATGGCTACACCTTC
TRBV29-1	-	few	TRBJ1-2	CSVHVGANYGYTF	TGCAGCGTCCACGTGGGCGCCAACTATGGCTACACCTTC
TRBV6-2/TRBV6-3	TRBD2	many	TRBJ2-7	CASSYSPTSGLYNEQYF	TGTGCCAGCAGTTACTCGCCGACTAGCGGCCTCTACAATGAGCAGTACTTC
TRBV25-1	-	-	TRBJ2-3	CASSESHHSRDTQYF	TGTGCCAGCAGTGAATCCCATCACTCCCGGGATACGCAGTATTTT
TRBV29-1	-	few	TRBJ2-7	CSVEYQGYEQYF	TGCAGCGTTGAGTACCAGGGGTACGAGCAGTACTTC
TRBV2	-	few	TRBJ2-1	CASSEVKRLYNEQFF	TGTGCCAGCAGTGAAGTAAAGCGGTTGTACAATGAGCAGTTCTTC
TRBV29-1	-	-	TRBJ2-1	CSVESALAYNEQFF	TGCAGCGTTGAATCGGCTCTAGCCTACAATGAGCAGTTCTTC
TRBV20-1	TRBD2	once	TRBJ2-1	CSTCGGDSYNEQFF	TGCAGTACGTGCGGGGGGGACTCCTACAATGAGCAGTTCTTC
TRBV5-1	TRBD2	-	TRBJ2-5	CASSPTSVDETQYF	TGCGCCAGCAGCCCGACTAGCGTTGATGAGACCCAGTACTTC
TRBV28	TRBD1	few	TRBJ2-7	CASRPPGTGAYEQYF	TGTGCCAGCAGACCTCCCGGGACAGGGGCTTACGAGCAGTACTTC
TRBV20-1	TRBD2	-	TRBJ2-5	CSAKRGLGETQYF	TGCAGTGCTAAACGCGGACTAGGAGAGACCCAGTACTTC
TRBV2	-	-	TRBJ1-4	CASISQPNEKLFF	TGTGCCAGCATCAGTCAGCCCAATGAAAAACTGTTTTTT
TRBV28	-	-	TRBJ2-1	CASRPKWRRNEQFF	TGTGCCAGCAGGCCCAAGTGGCGGAGGAATGAGCAGTTCTTC
TRBV11-1	TRBD1	few	TRBJ1-1	CASSVLQGAEAFF	TGTGCCAGCAGCGTCCTACAGGGGGCTGAAGCTTTCTTT
TRBV12-3/TRBV12-4	TRBD1	-	TRBJ1-2	CASSFFASTGGDGYTF	TGTGCCAGCAGTTTTTTTGCCTCAACAGGGGGCGATGGCTACACCTTC
TRBV20-1	TRBD1	-	TRBJ1-2	CSAWTGGLANYGYTF	TGCAGTGCTTGGACAGGGGGCCTTGCTAACTATGGCTACACCTTC
TRBV7-2	-	-	TRBJ2-7	CASRTGVGRTYEQYF	TGTGCCAGCAGGACTGGGGTAGGGCGTACCTACGAGCAGTACTTC
TRBV7-9	TRBD1	-	TRBJ1-2	CASSSPGQGAIYGYTF	TGTGCCAGCAGCTCCCCGGGACAGGGGGCAATATATGGCTACACCTTC
TRBV18	-	few	TRBJ1-6	CASSPTVTNSPLHF	TGTGCCAGCTCACCGACAGTCACAAATTCACCCCTCCACTTT
TRBV4-3	TRBD2	-	TRBJ2-7	CASSQDLGPTSGNYEQYF	TGCGCCAGCAGCCAAGATTTGGGGCCGACTAGCGGGAACTACGAGCAGTACTTC
TRBV20-1	TRBD2	-	TRBJ2-5	CSAGGLARETQYF	TGCAGTGCTGGGGGACTAGCCCGAGAGACCCAGTACTTC